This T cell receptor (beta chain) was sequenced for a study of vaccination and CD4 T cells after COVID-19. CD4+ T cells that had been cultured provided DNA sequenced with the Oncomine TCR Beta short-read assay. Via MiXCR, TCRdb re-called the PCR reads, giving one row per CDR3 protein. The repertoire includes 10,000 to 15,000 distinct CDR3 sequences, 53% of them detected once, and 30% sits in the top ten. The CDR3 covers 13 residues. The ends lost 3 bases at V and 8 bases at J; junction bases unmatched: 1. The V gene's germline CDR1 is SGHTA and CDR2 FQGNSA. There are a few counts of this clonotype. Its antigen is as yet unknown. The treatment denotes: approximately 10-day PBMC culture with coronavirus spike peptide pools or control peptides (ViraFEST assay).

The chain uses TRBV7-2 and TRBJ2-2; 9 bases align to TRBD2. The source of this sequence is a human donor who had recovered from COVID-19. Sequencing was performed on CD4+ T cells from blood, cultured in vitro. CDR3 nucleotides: TGTGCCAGCAGCTTGAGCGGGAGGGGGGAGCTGTTTTTT. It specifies CASSLSGRGELFF.